This TCR beta chain was identified in a study of blood T cell repertoires in COVID-19. In the study overall: Samples taken during acute and convalescent COVID-19 were collected in the United States, Italy and Spain. In each case, the material was cDNA or gDNA derived from T cells, B-cell-depleted T cells, or PBMCs.

Trimming removed 1 base at V and 14 bases at J, with 20 bases between. This CDR3 is built from 14 residues. CDR1 is MRHNA and CDR2 is SNTAGT in the germline V gene. As originally analysed: Scientists estimated how many nucleated cells there were by amplifying reference gene primers. Clones were sequenced by immunoSEQ multiplex PCR, and TCRdb holds only the in-frame ones, with some missing. V and J calls plus clone size are reproduced from that table; the DNA served to infer D and trimming. The sample includes about 120,000 clones, about four fifths of them seen just once. This TCR was recovered from a man between 60 and 70 years old with active or convalescent COVID-19. V usage is TRBV6-4 and J usage is TRBJ1-2; D is uncertain. The sequencing input was peripheral blood. The CDR3 nucleotides read TGTGCCAGCAGTGACTACCGCGAGGCCGGAGGTCCAACCTTC. Its translation is CASSDYREAGGPTF.